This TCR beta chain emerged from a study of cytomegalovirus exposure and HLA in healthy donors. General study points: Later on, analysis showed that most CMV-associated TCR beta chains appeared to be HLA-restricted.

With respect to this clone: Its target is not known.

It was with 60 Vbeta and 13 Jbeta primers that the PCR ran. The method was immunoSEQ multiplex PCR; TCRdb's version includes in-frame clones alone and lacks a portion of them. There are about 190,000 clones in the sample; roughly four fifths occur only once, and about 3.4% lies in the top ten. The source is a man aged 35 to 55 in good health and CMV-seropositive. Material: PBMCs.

The CDR3 DNA follows: TGCGCCAGCAGCCAAGAGTGGCAGGGCGATCAGCCCCAGCATTTT. It specifies CASSQEWQGDQPQHF. The rearrangement links TRBV4-3 to TRBJ1-5, with D possibly being TRBD1 (5 bases). The V gene lost 0 bases and the J gene lost 5 bases, with 11 bases spanning the gap. This CDR3 has 15 residues. CDR1 and CDR2 (germline): LGHNA, YSLEER.